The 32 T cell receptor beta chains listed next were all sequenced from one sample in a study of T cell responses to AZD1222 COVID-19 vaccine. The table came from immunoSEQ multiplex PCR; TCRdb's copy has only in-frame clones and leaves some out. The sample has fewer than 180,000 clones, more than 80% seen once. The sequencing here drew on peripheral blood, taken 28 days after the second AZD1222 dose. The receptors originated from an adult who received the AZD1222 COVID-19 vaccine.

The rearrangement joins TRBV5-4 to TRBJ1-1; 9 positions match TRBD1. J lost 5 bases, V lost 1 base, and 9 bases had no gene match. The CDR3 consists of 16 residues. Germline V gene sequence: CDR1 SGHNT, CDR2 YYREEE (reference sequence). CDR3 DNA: TGTGCCAGCAGCTTGTATTCTGTGACAGGGGGAACTGAAGCTTTCTTT. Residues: CASSLYSVTGGTEAFF.

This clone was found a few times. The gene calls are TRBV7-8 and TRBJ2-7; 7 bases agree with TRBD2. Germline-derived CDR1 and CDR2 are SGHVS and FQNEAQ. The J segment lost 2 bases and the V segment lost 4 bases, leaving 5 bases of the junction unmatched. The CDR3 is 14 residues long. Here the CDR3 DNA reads TGTGCCAGCAGCTCATCTAGCGGTGCCTACGAGCAGTACTTC. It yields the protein CASSSSSGAYEQYF.

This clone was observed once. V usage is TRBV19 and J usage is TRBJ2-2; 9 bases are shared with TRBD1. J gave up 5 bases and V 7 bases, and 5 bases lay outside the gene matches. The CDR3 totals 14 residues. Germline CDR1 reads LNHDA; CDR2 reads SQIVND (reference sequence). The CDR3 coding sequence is TGTGCCAGTACGGACAGGGGCGAGACCGGGGAGCTGTTTTTT. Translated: CASTDRGETGELFF.

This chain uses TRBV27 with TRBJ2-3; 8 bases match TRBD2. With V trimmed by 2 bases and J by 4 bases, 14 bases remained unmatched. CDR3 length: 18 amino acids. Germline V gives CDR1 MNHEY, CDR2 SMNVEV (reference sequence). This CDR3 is CASSLMGLAGGAPDTQYF. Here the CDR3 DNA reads TGTGCCAGCAGTTTAATGGGTCTAGCGGGTGGGGCCCCAGATACGCAGTATTTT.

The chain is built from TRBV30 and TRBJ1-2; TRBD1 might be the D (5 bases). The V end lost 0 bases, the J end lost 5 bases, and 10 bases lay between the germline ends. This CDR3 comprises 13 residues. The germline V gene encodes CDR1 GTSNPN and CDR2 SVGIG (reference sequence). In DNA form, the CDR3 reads TGTGCCTGGAGTGTATCGGCAGGGTATGGCTACACCTTC. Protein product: CAWSVSAGYGYTF.

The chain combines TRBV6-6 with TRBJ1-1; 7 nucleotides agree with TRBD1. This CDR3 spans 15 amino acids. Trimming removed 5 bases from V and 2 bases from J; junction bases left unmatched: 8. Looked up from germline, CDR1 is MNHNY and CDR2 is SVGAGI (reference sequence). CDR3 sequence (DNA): TGTGCCAGCAGTGGGGCCCGACAGGGAAACACTGAAGCTTTCTTT. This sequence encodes CASSGARQGNTEAFF.

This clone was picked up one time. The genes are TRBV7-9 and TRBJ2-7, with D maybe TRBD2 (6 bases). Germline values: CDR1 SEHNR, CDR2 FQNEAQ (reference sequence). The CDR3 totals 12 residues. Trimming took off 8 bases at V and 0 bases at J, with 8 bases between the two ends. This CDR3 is CASRDSSYEQYF. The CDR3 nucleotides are TGTGCCAGCCGGGACTCCTCCTACGAGCAGTACTTC.

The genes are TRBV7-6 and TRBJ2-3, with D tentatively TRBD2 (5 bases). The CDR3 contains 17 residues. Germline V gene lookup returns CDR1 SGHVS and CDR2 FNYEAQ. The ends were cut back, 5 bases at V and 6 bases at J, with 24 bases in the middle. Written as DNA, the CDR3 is TGTGCCAGCAGCCTGGATCTAGCCCACCTCCCCCCGGATACGCAGTATTTT. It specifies CASSLDLAHLPPDTQYF.

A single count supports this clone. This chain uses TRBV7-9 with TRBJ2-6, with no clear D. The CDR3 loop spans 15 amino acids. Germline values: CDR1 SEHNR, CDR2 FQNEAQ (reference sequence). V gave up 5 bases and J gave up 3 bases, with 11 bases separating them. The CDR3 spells CASSPALDGANVLTF. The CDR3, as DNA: TGTGCCAGCAGCCCCGCTCTTGATGGGGCCAACGTCCTGACTTTC.

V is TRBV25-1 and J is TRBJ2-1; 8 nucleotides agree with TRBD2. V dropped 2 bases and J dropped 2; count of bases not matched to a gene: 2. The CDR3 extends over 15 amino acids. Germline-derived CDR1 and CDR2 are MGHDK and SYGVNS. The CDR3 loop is CASSETGGAYNEQFF. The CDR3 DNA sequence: TGTGCCAGCAGTGAAACGGGGGGGGCCTACAATGAGCAGTTCTTC.

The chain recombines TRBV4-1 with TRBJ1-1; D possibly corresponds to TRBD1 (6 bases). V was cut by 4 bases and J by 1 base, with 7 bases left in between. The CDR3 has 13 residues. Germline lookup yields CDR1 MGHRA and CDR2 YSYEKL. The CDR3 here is CASSLGGNTEAFF. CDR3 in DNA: TGCGCCAGCAGCCTAGGGGGGAACACTGAAGCTTTCTTT.

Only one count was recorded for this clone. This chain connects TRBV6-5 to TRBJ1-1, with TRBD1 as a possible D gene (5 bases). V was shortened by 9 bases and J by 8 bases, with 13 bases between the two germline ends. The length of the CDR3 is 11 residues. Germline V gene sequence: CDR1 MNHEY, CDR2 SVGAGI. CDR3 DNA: TGTGCCAGTGGGAGGGACCGGGAAGCTTTCTTT. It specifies CASGRDREAFF.

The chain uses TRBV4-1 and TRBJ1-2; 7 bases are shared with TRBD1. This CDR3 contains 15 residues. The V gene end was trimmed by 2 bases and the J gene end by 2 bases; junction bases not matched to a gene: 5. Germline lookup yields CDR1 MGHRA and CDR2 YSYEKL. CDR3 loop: CASSQQGTVNYGYTF. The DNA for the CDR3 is TGCGCCAGCAGCCAACAAGGGACAGTCAACTATGGCTACACCTTC.

CDR3: CASSLSGPNTGELFF. CDR3 nucleotide sequence: TGTGCCAGTAGTTTAAGCGGACCGAACACCGGGGAGCTGTTTTTT. The chain links TRBV19 to TRBJ2-2; tentative D call: TRBD2 (5 bases). V lost 5 bases to trimming and J lost 0 bases, with 10 bases between them. CDR1 is LNHDA and CDR2 is SQIVND in the germline V gene (reference sequence). The CDR3 loop spans 15 amino acids.

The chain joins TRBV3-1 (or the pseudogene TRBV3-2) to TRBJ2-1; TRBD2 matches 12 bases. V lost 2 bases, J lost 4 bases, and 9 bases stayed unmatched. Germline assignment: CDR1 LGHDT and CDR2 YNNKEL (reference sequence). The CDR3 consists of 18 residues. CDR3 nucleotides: TGTGCCAGCAGCCAATACCTCCGGACTAGCGGGGAGTACAATGAGCAGTTCTTC. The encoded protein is CASSQYLRTSGEYNEQFF.

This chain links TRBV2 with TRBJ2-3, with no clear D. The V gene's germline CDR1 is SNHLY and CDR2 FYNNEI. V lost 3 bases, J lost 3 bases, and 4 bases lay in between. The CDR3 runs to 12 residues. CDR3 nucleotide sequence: TGTGCCAGCAGTGATCTAACAGATACGCAGTATTTT. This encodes CASSDLTDTQYF. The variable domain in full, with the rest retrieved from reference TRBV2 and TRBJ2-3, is EPEVTQTPSHQVTQMGQEVILRCVPISNHLYFYWYRQILGQKVEFLVSFYNNEISEKSEIFDDQFSVERPDGSNFTLKIRSTKLEDSAMYFCASSDLTDTQYFGPGTRLTVL.

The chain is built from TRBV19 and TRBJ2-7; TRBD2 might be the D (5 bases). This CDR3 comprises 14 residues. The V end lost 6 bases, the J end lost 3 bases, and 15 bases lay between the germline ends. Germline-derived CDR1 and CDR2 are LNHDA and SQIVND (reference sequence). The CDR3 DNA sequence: TGTGCCAGTAGCCTTTCCTCCGGGGTCTACGAGCAGTACTTC. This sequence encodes CASSLSSGVYEQYF.

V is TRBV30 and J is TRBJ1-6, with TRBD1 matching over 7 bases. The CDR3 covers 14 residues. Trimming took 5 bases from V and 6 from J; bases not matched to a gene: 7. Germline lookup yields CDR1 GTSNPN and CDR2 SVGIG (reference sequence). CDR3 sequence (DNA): TGTGCCTGGGTGGACAGGCGGCGTAATTCACCCCTCCACTTT. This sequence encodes CAWVDRRRNSPLHF.

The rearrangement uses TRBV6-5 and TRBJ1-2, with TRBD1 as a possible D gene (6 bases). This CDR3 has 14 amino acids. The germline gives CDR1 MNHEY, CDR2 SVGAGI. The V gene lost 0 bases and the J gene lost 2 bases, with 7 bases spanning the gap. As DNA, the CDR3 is TGTGCCAGCAGTTACTCACAGGGAAACTATGGCTACACCTTC. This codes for CASSYSQGNYGYTF.

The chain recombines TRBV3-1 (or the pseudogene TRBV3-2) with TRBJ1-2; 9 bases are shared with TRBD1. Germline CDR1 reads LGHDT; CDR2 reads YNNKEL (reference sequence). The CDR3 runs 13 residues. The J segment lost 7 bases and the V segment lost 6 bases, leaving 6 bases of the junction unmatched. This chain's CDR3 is CASRETGGLGYTF. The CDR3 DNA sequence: TGTGCCAGCAGAGAAACAGGGGGCCTTGGCTACACCTTC.

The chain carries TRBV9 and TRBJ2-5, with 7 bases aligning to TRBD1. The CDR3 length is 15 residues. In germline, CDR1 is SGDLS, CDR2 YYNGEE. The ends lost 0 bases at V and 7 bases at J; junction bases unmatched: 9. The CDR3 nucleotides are TGTGCCAGCAGCGTAGCTAGGGGGCCTGAGGGGACCCAGTACTTC. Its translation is CASSVARGPEGTQYF.

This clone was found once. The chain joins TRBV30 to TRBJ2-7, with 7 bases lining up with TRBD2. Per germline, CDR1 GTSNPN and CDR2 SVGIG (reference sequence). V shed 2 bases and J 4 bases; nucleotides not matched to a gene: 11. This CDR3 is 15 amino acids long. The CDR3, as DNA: TGTGCCTGGAGTCCCCCCGGGGGGTTATCTTACGAGCAGTACTTC. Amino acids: CAWSPPGGLSYEQYF.

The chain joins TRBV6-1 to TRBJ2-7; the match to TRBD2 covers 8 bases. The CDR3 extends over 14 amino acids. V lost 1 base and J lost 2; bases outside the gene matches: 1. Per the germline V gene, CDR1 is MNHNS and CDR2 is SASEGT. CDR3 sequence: CASSEGSGTYEQYF. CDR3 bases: TGTGCCAGCAGTGAAGGTAGCGGGACCTACGAGCAGTACTTC.

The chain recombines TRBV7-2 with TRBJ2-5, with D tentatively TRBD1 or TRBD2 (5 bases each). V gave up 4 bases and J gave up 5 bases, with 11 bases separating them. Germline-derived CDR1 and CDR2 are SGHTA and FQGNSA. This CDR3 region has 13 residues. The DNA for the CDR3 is TGTGCCAGCAGCTCGGGACCTCGGGAGACCCAGTACTTC. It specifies CASSSGPRETQYF.

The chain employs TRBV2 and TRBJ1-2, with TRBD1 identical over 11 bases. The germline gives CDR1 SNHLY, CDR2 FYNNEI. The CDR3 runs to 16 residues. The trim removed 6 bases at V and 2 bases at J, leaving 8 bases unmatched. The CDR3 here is CASRDPGQGANYGYTF. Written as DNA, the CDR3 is TGTGCCAGCAGAGACCCTGGACAGGGGGCCAACTATGGCTACACCTTC.

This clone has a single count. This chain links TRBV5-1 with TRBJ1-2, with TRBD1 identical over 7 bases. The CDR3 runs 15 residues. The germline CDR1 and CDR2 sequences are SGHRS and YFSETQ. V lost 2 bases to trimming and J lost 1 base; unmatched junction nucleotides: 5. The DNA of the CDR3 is TGCGCCAGCAGCTTACTGGACAGGAGTAACTATGGCTACACCTTC. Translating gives CASSLLDRSNYGYTF.

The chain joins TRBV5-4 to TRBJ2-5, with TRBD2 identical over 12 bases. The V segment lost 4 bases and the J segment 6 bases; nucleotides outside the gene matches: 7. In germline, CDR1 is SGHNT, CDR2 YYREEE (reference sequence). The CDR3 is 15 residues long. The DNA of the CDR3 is TGTGCCAGCAGCGAGACTAGCGGGAGACGGAAGACCCAGTACTTC. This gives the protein CASSETSGRRKTQYF.

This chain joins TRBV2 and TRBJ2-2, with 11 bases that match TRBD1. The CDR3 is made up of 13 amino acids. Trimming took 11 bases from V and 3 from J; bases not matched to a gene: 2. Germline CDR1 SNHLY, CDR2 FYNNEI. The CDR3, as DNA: TGTGCCGGACAGGGGGCGGACACCGGGGAGCTGTTTTTT. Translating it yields CAGQGADTGELFF.

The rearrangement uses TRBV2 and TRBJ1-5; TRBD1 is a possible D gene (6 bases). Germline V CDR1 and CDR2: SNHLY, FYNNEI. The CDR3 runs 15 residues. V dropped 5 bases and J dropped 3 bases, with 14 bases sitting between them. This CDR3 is CASSPDDRTNQPQHF. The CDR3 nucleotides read TGTGCCAGCAGTCCCGACGACAGGACCAATCAGCCCCAGCATTTT.

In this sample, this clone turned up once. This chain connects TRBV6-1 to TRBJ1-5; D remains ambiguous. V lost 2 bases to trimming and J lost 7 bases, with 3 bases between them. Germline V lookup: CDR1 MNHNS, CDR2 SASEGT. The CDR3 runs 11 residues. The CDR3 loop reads CASSEYQPQHF. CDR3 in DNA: TGTGCCAGCAGTGAATACCAGCCCCAGCATTTT.

The CDR3 DNA reads as TGCGCCAGCAGTGAGTCAGGGACCACTGGGGGTCAGCCCCAGCATTTT. Translated, it gives CASSESGTTGGQPQHF. This chain connects TRBV10-2 to TRBJ1-5; weak D call: TRBD1 (5 bases). CDR1 WSHSY and CDR2 SAAADI come from the germline V gene. V was pared by 0 bases and J by 6 bases, with 15 bases between. This CDR3 is built from 16 residues.

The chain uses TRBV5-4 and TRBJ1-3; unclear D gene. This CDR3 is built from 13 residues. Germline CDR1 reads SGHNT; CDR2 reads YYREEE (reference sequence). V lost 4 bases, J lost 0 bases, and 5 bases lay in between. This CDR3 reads CASSPYSGNTIYF. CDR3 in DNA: TGTGCCAGCAGCCCTTACTCTGGAAACACCATATATTTT.